This T cell receptor (beta chain) was documented in a study of beta chain features in type 1 diabetes. Whole-study results and caveats: Cells that show high TCR expression could be over-represented by cDNA sequencing. Still unanswered here is whether HLA type influences TCRB rearrangement.

Reverse transcribing all isolated RNA meant expressed TCRB transcripts were sequenced. Naive, central memory and regulatory T cell samples came to a mean of roughly 3.9 million reads. Measured with immunoSEQ multiplex PCR; TCRdb has only the in-frame clones, and not every one. The table records about 350,000 clones, around a fifth of them present only once. Germline V gives CDR1 GTSNPN, CDR2 SVGIG (reference sequence). The CDR3 totals 13 residues. The junction had 4 bases not matched to a gene; V was cut back by 7 bases and J by 0 bases. There are a few counts of this clone. Its cognate antigen is unknown.

The TCR sequence derives from a woman aged 18-29 years in good health. The sequenced material came from naive CD4+ T cells from blood. The V call is TRBV30, the J call TRBJ1-1; 8 positions agree with TRBD1. This CDR3 reads CASRDRMNTEAFF. The CDR3 coding sequence is TGTGCCTCCCGGGACAGGATGAACACTGAAGCTTTCTTT.